The clone carrying this T cell receptor beta chain was observed once. What it recognizes is unknown. The data are from a study of cytomegalovirus exposure and HLA in healthy donors. Findings and caveats of the study: In vitro testing confirmed a few CMV-associated chains as specific for CMV antigens.

Primers: 60 Vbeta forward and 13 Jbeta reverse. Assay: immunoSEQ multiplex PCR; the TCRdb copy retains only in-frame clones and omits some. The sample yields around 100,000 clones, roughly 80% seen once. V lost 4 bases to trimming and J lost 5 bases, with 12 bases between them. Per the germline V gene, CDR1 is SGHTA and CDR2 is FQGNSA. There are 13 residues in the CDR3. Sample: PBMCs. The sequence came from a male donor in good health and CMV-seropositive. V gene TRBV7-2 combines with J gene TRBJ2-7, with D unresolved. DNA for the CDR3: TGTGCCAGCAGCTCCTCCGCCGGTAACGAGCAGTACTTC. Protein product: CASSSSAGNEQYF.